One and the same sample provided the 23 T cell receptor beta chains below, sequenced in a study of beta chain features in type 1 diabetes. The authors reverse transcribed all of the isolated RNA, so sequencing captured expressed TCRB transcripts. Some clones are missing from TCRdb's copy, which holds only in-frame ones; the method was immunoSEQ multiplex PCR. The sample holds hundreds of thousands of clones; roughly 15% are singletons and the top ten take around 0.095%. Sequencing was carried out using naive CD4+ T cells from blood. These receptors all stem from a young man in good health.

This clone has a handful of counts. The chain combines TRBV27 with TRBJ2-6; maybe TRBD2 (5 bases). Germline V lookup: CDR1 MNHEY, CDR2 SMNVEV (reference sequence). This CDR3 spans 15 amino acids. Trimming stripped 8 bases from V and 2 bases from J, with 13 bases between. CDR3 in DNA: TGTGCCAGCGGAGGTAAGGCGACTGGGGCCAACGTCCTGACTTTC. The encoded protein is CASGGKATGANVLTF.

This clone was found a few times. The chain employs TRBV15 and TRBJ2-1; 14 bases line up with TRBD2. Germline CDR1 LNHNV, CDR2 YYDKDF (reference sequence). Losses at the gene ends were 0 bases for V and 0 bases for J; bases not matched to a gene: 10. The CDR3 totals 21 residues. The CDR3 bases are TGTGCCACCAGCAGAGATATAGGACTAGCGGGAGGAGGGCCCTCCTACAATGAGCAGTTCTTC. It specifies CATSRDIGLAGGGPSYNEQFF.

The CDR3 nucleotides are TGCGCCAGCAGCCAAGTGGCGACAGTCAATGAAAAACTGTTTTTT. Translated: CASSQVATVNEKLFF. The chain combines TRBV4-1 with TRBJ1-4, with a possible D match to TRBD1 (5 bases). Germline lookup yields CDR1 MGHRA and CDR2 YSYEKL. The CDR3 has 15 amino acids. V was clipped by 1 base and J by 5 bases, with 11 bases between them.

The V and J genes are TRBV19 and TRBJ2-3, with 12 nucleotides matching TRBD1. Germline V gene lookup returns CDR1 LNHDA and CDR2 SQIVND (reference sequence). With 6 bases clipped from V and 4 bases from J, the junction kept 2 bases outside the gene matches. The CDR3 contains 14 residues. Here the CDR3 reads CASRGTGGSDTQYF. Written as DNA, the CDR3 is TGTGCCAGTAGGGGGACAGGGGGCTCAGATACGCAGTATTTT.

The rearrangement links TRBV27 to TRBJ2-5, with 10 bases that match TRBD1. The length of the CDR3 is 15 residues. The ends lost 6 bases at V and 4 bases at J; junction bases unmatched: 8. CDR1 is MNHEY and CDR2 is SMNVEV in the germline V gene (reference sequence). CDR3 in DNA: TGTGCCAGCAGAGCTGACAGGGGGCGGGTAGAGACCCAGTACTTC. Amino acid sequence: CASRADRGRVETQYF.

The chain employs TRBV10-3 and TRBJ2-7, with a possible D match to TRBD1 (5 bases). V was pared by 4 bases and J by 5 bases, with 9 bases between. Germline V gene lookup returns CDR1 ENHRY and CDR2 SYGVKD. This CDR3 contains 12 residues. The DNA of the CDR3 is TGTGCCATCAGTGCGGAGACAGACGAGCAGTACTTC. Translated, it gives CAISAETDEQYF.

On this clone itself: One junction end disagrees with the germline gene, perhaps due to a read error. V is TRBV7-7 and J is TRBJ1-1; a weak D match, TRBD1 (5 bases). The CDR3 is 13 residues long. CDR1 SSHAT and CDR2 FNYEAQ come from the germline V gene (reference sequence). The CDR3 nucleotides are TGTGCTAGCAGCTTAGGGGAGGGAACTGAAGCTTTCTTT. This gives the protein CASSLGEGTEAFF.

This clone has more than one count but fewer than ten. The chain carries TRBV28 and TRBJ2-7, with a possible D match to TRBD2 (7 bases). This CDR3 contains 15 residues. V was clipped by 1 base and J by 3 bases, with 13 bases between them. CDR1 and CDR2 from the germline V gene are MDHEN and SYDVKM. The CDR3 bases are TGTGCCAGCAGTTTATTAAGGGGGGGCAGCTACGAGCAGTACTTC. Its protein is CASSLLRGGSYEQYF.

The J gene is TRBJ2-2, the V gene TRBV5-4; TRBD1 matches 10 bases. After removal of 7 bases from V and 1 base from J, the junction contained 1 base not matched to a gene. This CDR3 is built from 14 residues. Germline loops: CDR1 SGHNT, CDR2 YYREEE (reference sequence). The CDR3 DNA reads TGTGCCAGCTGGGACAGGGGGAACACCGGGGAGCTGTTTTTT. Translating it yields CASWDRGNTGELFF.

This chain connects TRBV11-2 to TRBJ1-1; 8 bases map to TRBD1. Per germline, CDR1 SGHAT and CDR2 FQNNGV. This CDR3 contains 14 residues. The V gene end was trimmed by 5 bases and the J gene end by 0 bases; junction bases not matched to a gene: 2. CDR3 coding DNA: TGTGCCAGCAGCCAGGACAGGGTGAACACTGAAGCTTTCTTT. Encoded protein: CASSQDRVNTEAFF.

The table lists this clone with a few counts. The chain is built from TRBV5-4 and TRBJ1-4; D unclear. V shed 0 bases and J shed 8 bases, with 11 bases lying between them. The CDR3 loop spans 14 amino acids. The germline CDR1 and CDR2 sequences are SGHNT and YYREEE (reference sequence). CDR3 bases: TGTGCCAGCAGCTTGGGAGGGCAAAAAGAAAAACTGTTTTTT. As protein: CASSLGGQKEKLFF.

This clone was seen a handful of times. The gene calls are TRBV11-1 and TRBJ1-6; no clear D gene. In germline, CDR1 is SGHAT, CDR2 FQDESV (reference sequence). The ends were cut back, 5 bases at V and 8 bases at J, with 10 bases in the middle. The CDR3 has 13 residues. The CDR3 DNA sequence: TGTGCCAGCAGCACACAGCGGGATTCACCCCTCCACTTT. It yields the protein CASSTQRDSPLHF.

This clone was observed a handful of times. The chain has TRBV30 and TRBJ1-5, with TRBD1 matching 9 bases. V was clipped by 7 bases and J by 1 base; unmatched bases: 14. The CDR3 length is 17 residues. The germline CDR1 and CDR2 sequences are GTSNPN and SVGIG (reference sequence). CDR3 in amino acids: CASGQGDWSASNQPQHF. The CDR3 DNA follows: TGTGCCTCGGGACAGGGTGATTGGTCCGCCAGCAATCAGCCCCAGCATTTT.

This clone was seen a few times. The chain links TRBV7-6 to TRBJ2-2; D is perhaps TRBD2 (6 bases). Germline CDR1 SGHVS, CDR2 FNYEAQ. CDR3 size: 14 residues. The V end was cut by 1 base, the J end by 7 bases, with 10 bases between. The CDR3 bases are TGTGCCAGCAGCTTAGTGTTGGAGGGCGGGGAGCTGTTTTTT. Its translation: CASSLVLEGGELFF. The variable domain in full, completed from reference TRBV7-6 and TRBJ2-2, reads GAGVSQSPRYKVTKRGQDVALRCDPISGHVSLYWYRQALGQGPEFLTYFNYEAQQDKSGLPNDRFSAERPEGSISTLTIQRTEQRDSAMYRCASSLVLEGGELFFGEGSRLTVL.

The chain links TRBV13 to TRBJ1-1; possible D gene TRBD1, 6 bases. The germline V gene has CDR1 PRHDT and CDR2 FYEKMQ (reference sequence). The length of the CDR3 is 14 residues. The V gene lost 5 bases and the J gene lost 7 bases, with 17 bases spanning the gap. The CDR3 reads CASSRKTTGSEAFF. The CDR3 DNA sequence: TGTGCCAGCAGCCGCAAGACTACAGGGAGTGAAGCTTTCTTT.

Only a few counts were recorded for this clone. The chain carries TRBV5-1 and TRBJ2-3; D unclear. Trimming removed 1 base at V and 3 bases at J, with 15 bases between. Per germline, CDR1 SGHRS and CDR2 YFSETQ. The CDR3 is 16 amino acids. CDR3 region: CASSLRASVNTDTQYF. In DNA form, the CDR3 reads TGCGCCAGCAGCTTGCGGGCTTCAGTGAATACAGATACGCAGTATTTT.

This rearrangement joins TRBV4-2 to TRBJ2-5; D may be TRBD2 (5 bases). This CDR3 contains 14 residues. V shed 0 bases and J shed 1 base, with 6 bases lying between them. Germline V CDR1 and CDR2: LGHNA, YNFKEQ. CDR3 sequence (DNA): TGTGCCAGCAGCCAAGATCGGGGCCAAGAGACCCAGTACTTC. Its translation: CASSQDRGQETQYF.

The V gene is TRBV18, the J gene TRBJ1-1, with 7 positions matching TRBD1. The CDR3 length is 15 residues. After removal of 2 bases from V and 2 bases from J, the junction contained 5 bases not matched to a gene. Germline V gene lookup returns CDR1 KGHSH and CDR2 LQKENI. CDR3 protein: CASSPDRARNTEAFF. DNA of the CDR3: TGTGCCAGCTCACCAGACAGGGCGAGAAACACTGAAGCTTTCTTT. Looking up the rest from reference TRBV18 and TRBJ1-1 gives the full variable domain: NAGVMQNPRHLVRRRGQEARLRCSPMKGHSHVYWYRQLPEEGLKFMVYLQKENIIDESGMPKERFSAEFPKEGPSILRIQQVVRGDSAAYFCASSPDRARNTEAFFGQGTRLTVV.

This clone was seen only a few times. This chain uses TRBV2 with TRBJ2-5; tentative D call: TRBD1 (5 bases). The DNA end is a closer match to TRBJ2-7, so the J assignment may be wrong. Germline V gene sequence: CDR1 SNHLY, CDR2 FYNNEI. The CDR3 runs 12 residues. CDR3 sequence (DNA): TGTGCCAGCCGAAGACAGACCTACGAGCAGTACTTC. Translation gives CASRRQTYEQYF.

The rearrangement uses TRBV4-1 and TRBJ2-2; 9 bases agree with TRBD1. This CDR3 spans 13 amino acids. The junction had 0 bases not matched to a gene; V was cut back by 4 bases and J by 6 bases. Per germline, CDR1 MGHRA and CDR2 YSYEKL. For the CDR3, the DNA is TGCGCCAGCAGCCGGACAGGGGCCGGGGAGCTGTTTTTT. Translated: CASSRTGAGELFF.

J is TRBJ2-1 and V is TRBV29-1; D unclear. CDR1 and CDR2 (germline): SQVTM, ANQGSEA. This CDR3 contains 10 residues. Between the trimmed V and J ends, which lost 6 bases and 10 bases, there was a span of 10 bases. The DNA of the CDR3 is TGCAGCGTCCAAACAGAAGAGCAGTTCTTC. This gives the protein CSVQTEEQFF.

The CDR3 loop reads CASSSGTSGSYEQYF. CDR3 DNA: TGTGCCAGCAGCTCCGGGACTAGCGGCTCCTACGAGCAGTACTTC. This rearrangement joins TRBV5-4 to TRBJ2-7; 11 nucleotides agree with TRBD2. The CDR3 totals 15 residues. The germline gives CDR1 SGHNT, CDR2 YYREEE (reference sequence). With 3 bases clipped from V and 0 bases from J, the junction kept 2 bases outside the gene matches. The full variable domain, completed using reference TRBV5-4 and TRBJ2-7, is ETGVTQSPTHLIKTRGQQVTLRCSSQSGHNTVSWYQQALGQGPQFIFQYYREEENGRGNFPPRFSGLQFPNYSSELNVNALELDDSALYLCASSSGTSGSYEQYFGPGTRLTVT.

J is TRBJ2-7 and V is TRBV11-2; D not certain. The CDR3 length is 15 residues. The germline V and J ends were trimmed by 5 bases and 0 bases, with 14 bases remaining between them. CDR1 is SGHAT, CDR2 FQNNGV, per germline. As DNA, the CDR3 is TGTGCCAGCAGCCAAGACCCCAGGAGCTCCTACGAGCAGTACTTC. Encoded protein: CASSQDPRSSYEQYF.